The 26 T cell receptor beta chains given below trace back to one sample, sequenced in a study of blood T cell repertoires in COVID-19. The protocol was immunoSEQ multiplex PCR, while the TCRdb copy is restricted to in-frame clones and leaves out a portion. The table lists about 160,000 clones, approximately 88% of them singletons. The sample was peripheral blood. These receptors all come from a woman aged 55-75 years who had recovered from COVID-19.

This chain uses TRBV3-1 (or the pseudogene TRBV3-2) with TRBJ2-5, with D maybe TRBD2 (7 bases). CDR1 and CDR2 (germline): LGHDT, YNNKEL (reference sequence). V dropped 3 bases and J dropped 4 bases, with 9 bases sitting between them. The CDR3 covers 13 residues. CDR3 sequence: CASSHRGAETQYF. The CDR3 region has the DNA TGTGCCAGCAGCCACCGGGGGGCAGAGACCCAGTACTTC.

This chain joins TRBV5-1 and TRBJ2-5; 7 bases agree with TRBD1. The V segment lost 4 bases and the J segment 2 bases; nucleotides outside the gene matches: 8. CDR1 is SGHRS and CDR2 is YFSETQ in the germline V gene. The CDR3 consists of 15 residues. CDR3 loop: CASSLGQPTQETQYF. CDR3 nucleotides: TGCGCCAGCAGCCTGGGACAGCCGACGCAAGAGACCCAGTACTTC. Together with reference TRBV5-1 and TRBJ2-5, the CDR3 gives the full variable domain: KAGVTQTPRYLIKTRGQQVTLSCSPISGHRSVSWYQQTPGQGLQFLFEYFSETQRNKGNFPGRFSGRQFSNSRSEMNVSTLELGDSALYLCASSLGQPTQETQYFGPGTRLLVL.

The V gene is TRBV9, the J gene TRBJ1-2, with TRBD1 identical over 7 bases. The V gene's germline CDR1 is SGDLS and CDR2 YYNGEE. With 3 bases clipped from V and 4 bases from J, the junction kept 3 bases outside the gene matches. CDR3 size: 13 residues. CDR3 DNA sequence: TGTGCCAGCAGCGCGACAGGGTCCTATGGCTACACCTTC. Amino acids: CASSATGSYGYTF.

The chain uses TRBV27 and TRBJ1-1; the D gene is possibly TRBD1 (5 bases). Germline loops: CDR1 MNHEY, CDR2 SMNVEV (reference sequence). The length of the CDR3 is 13 residues. Trimming took off 7 bases at V and 9 bases at J, with 18 bases between the two ends. Here the CDR3 DNA reads TGTGCCAGCAAATGGAGTATAGGGGCTCAAGCTTTCTTT. Encoded protein: CASKWSIGAQAFF.

V gene TRBV7-2 combines with J gene TRBJ2-2, with D uncertain. The CDR3 extends over 18 amino acids. V lost 1 base, J lost 2 bases, and 17 bases lay in between. CDR1 and CDR2 (germline): SGHTA, FQGNSA. CDR3 region: CASSLESVRALNTGELFF. CDR3 nucleotides: TGTGCCAGCAGCTTAGAAAGCGTCAGAGCTTTAAACACCGGGGAGCTGTTTTTT.

This clone was observed a handful of times. The chain has TRBV2 and TRBJ1-6, with TRBD1 matching 7 bases. The CDR3 totals 14 residues. The V and J ends lost 6 bases and 6 bases, in that order; junction bases with no gene match: 5. CDR1 is SNHLY, CDR2 FYNNEI, per germline. The CDR3 DNA is TGTGCCAGCAGGCCACAGGGGTCTAATTCACCCCTCCACTTT. The encoded protein is CASRPQGSNSPLHF.

This chain joins TRBV5-4 and TRBJ1-2, with 10 bases fitting TRBD1. Germline V gene sequence: CDR1 SGHNT, CDR2 YYREEE (reference sequence). The CDR3 is 16 residues long. The V and J ends lost 0 bases and 4 bases, in that order; junction bases with no gene match: 6. The CDR3 DNA follows: TGTGCCAGCAGCTTGGATCCGGGACAGGGGATCTATGGCTACACCTTC. As protein: CASSLDPGQGIYGYTF.

The chain couples TRBV7-2 to TRBJ1-1, with D maybe TRBD1 (6 bases). This CDR3 spans 14 amino acids. Germline CDR1 reads SGHTA; CDR2 reads FQGNSA. V lost 5 bases and J lost 6, with 16 bases in between. CDR3 region: CASSQTGVGSEAFF. CDR3 in DNA: TGTGCCAGCAGCCAGACAGGTGTCGGTTCTGAAGCTTTCTTT.

The chain uses TRBV29-1 and TRBJ1-2, with 9 bases fitting TRBD1. CDR3 length: 16 residues. Germline CDR1 is SQVTM and CDR2 is ANQGSEA. With 0 bases clipped from V and 5 bases from J, the junction kept 10 bases outside the gene matches. The CDR3 loop is CSVEDPRTGAGYGYTF. The CDR3, as DNA: TGCAGCGTTGAAGATCCTCGGACAGGGGCGGGGTATGGCTACACCTTC.

The rearrangement uses TRBV6-5 and TRBJ1-4; 7 bases fit TRBD1. V shed 5 bases, J shed 4 bases, and the junction held 7 bases outside the gene matches. The germline V gene encodes CDR1 MNHEY and CDR2 SVGAGI. The CDR3 runs to 15 residues. Written as DNA, the CDR3 is TGTGCCAGCAGTAGAAGACAGGGTTTTAATGAAAAACTGTTTTTT. Encoded protein: CASSRRQGFNEKLFF.

This clone has only a few counts. V and J are TRBV29-1 and TRBJ1-1; perhaps TRBD1 as D (5 bases). The V gene lost 5 bases and the J gene lost 0 bases, with 13 bases spanning the gap. There are 14 residues in the CDR3. CDR1 is SQVTM and CDR2 is ANQGSEA in the germline V gene. The CDR3: CSVLPQDMNTEAFF. DNA of the CDR3: TGCAGCGTTCTCCCCCAGGACATGAACACTGAAGCTTTCTTT. The full variable domain, rest sourced from reference TRBV29-1 and TRBJ1-1, is SAVISQKPSRDICQRGTSLTIQCQVDSQVTMMFWYRQQPGQSLTLIATANQGSEATYESGFVIDKFPISRPNLTFSTLTVSNMSPEDSSIYLCSVLPQDMNTEAFFGQGTRLTVV.

V and J are TRBV6-1 and TRBJ2-1, with 8 bases lining up with TRBD1. Germline values: CDR1 MNHNS, CDR2 SASEGT. V lost 0 bases and J lost 7; bases outside the gene matches: 8. This CDR3 has 16 amino acids. CDR3 in DNA: TGTGCCAGCAGTGAAGCTCCGACAGGGGTTCGGAATGAGCAGTTCTTC. It specifies CASSEAPTGVRNEQFF.

This clone has just one count. V usage is TRBV27 and J usage is TRBJ2-1, with a tentative D call TRBD1 (5 bases). Germline loops: CDR1 MNHEY, CDR2 SMNVEV (reference sequence). The CDR3 is 14 amino acids. Trimming left V 6 bases short and J 8 bases short, with 17 bases between. The CDR3 loop reads CASRDRTFWDEQFF. In nucleotides, the CDR3 is TGTGCCAGCAGAGACAGAACCTTCTGGGATGAGCAGTTCTTC.

CDR3 sequence reads: CASSRGGTQYNEQFF. DNA of the CDR3: TGCGCCAGCAGCCGGGGAGGGACACAGTACAATGAGCAGTTCTTC. The chain carries TRBV5-1 and TRBJ2-1; weak D call: TRBD2 (7 bases). CDR3 length: 15 residues. Per germline, CDR1 SGHRS and CDR2 YFSETQ. V was clipped by 4 bases and J by 4 bases, with 15 bases between them.

The chain joins TRBV5-6 to TRBJ2-5; D possibly corresponds to TRBD2 (6 bases). Deletions cut 7 bases from V and 2 bases from J, with 18 bases between. CDR1 is SGHDT, CDR2 YYEEEE, per germline. The CDR3 is 15 residues long. CDR3 region: CASSLTGTVQETQYF. The CDR3 nucleotides read TGTGCCAGCTCTTTAACCGGGACTGTGCAAGAGACCCAGTACTTC.

This clone was recorded once. V and J are TRBV3-1 (or the pseudogene TRBV3-2) and TRBJ2-5, with 7 bases lining up with TRBD1. J gave up 10 bases and V 3 bases, and 17 bases lay outside the gene matches. CDR1 LGHDT and CDR2 YNNKEL come from the germline V gene (reference sequence). The CDR3 is 16 residues long. The CDR3 nucleotides are TGTGCCAGCAGCCACCGACAGGGTGGGCCTTATGGTGACCAGTACTTC. It encodes CASSHRQGGPYGDQYF.

The chain carries TRBV2 and TRBJ2-7; TRBD1 matches at 9 bases. This CDR3 has 16 residues. V lost 8 bases, J lost 5 bases, and 16 bases stayed unmatched. CDR1 is SNHLY and CDR2 is FYNNEI in the germline V gene. CDR3 in DNA: TGTGCCAGCTCGGGACAGGGTATAGGGACTTGGGACGAGCAGTACTTC. Translation gives CASSGQGIGTWDEQYF. Full variable domain (rest looked up from reference TRBV2 and TRBJ2-7): EPEVTQTPSHQVTQMGQEVILRCVPISNHLYFYWYRQILGQKVEFLVSFYNNEISEKSEIFDDQFSVERPDGSNFTLKIRSTKLEDSAMYFCASSGQGIGTWDEQYFGPGTRLTVT.

The rearrangement uses TRBV4-1 and TRBJ2-1; 8 nucleotides agree with TRBD2. The CDR3 spans 16 residues. From germline, CDR1 is MGHRA and CDR2 YSYEKL. J gave up 3 bases and V 3 bases, and 7 bases lay outside the gene matches. The CDR3 region has the DNA TGCGCCAGCAGCCATCCACGGGCGGGGGGCTACAATGAGCAGTTCTTC. It encodes CASSHPRAGGYNEQFF.

The chain recombines TRBV29-1 with TRBJ2-7; 7 positions agree with TRBD1. The CDR3 extends over 13 amino acids. The germline V gene has CDR1 SQVTM and CDR2 ANQGSEA. V lost 6 bases to trimming and J lost 5 bases; unmatched junction nucleotides: 10. The CDR3 nucleotides are TGCAGCGTAGGCGACAGGGTGTACGACGAGCAGTACTTC. The encoded protein is CSVGDRVYDEQYF.

The chain combines TRBV2 with TRBJ1-5; D remains unclear. Trimming removed 3 bases at V and 6 bases at J, with 12 bases between. Per germline, CDR1 SNHLY and CDR2 FYNNEI. The CDR3 is 14 residues long. CDR3 region: CASSDVTESQPQHF. The CDR3 DNA reads TGTGCCAGCAGTGACGTTACCGAGTCTCAGCCCCAGCATTTT. The variable domain in full, completed from reference TRBV2 and TRBJ1-5, reads EPEVTQTPSHQVTQMGQEVILRCVPISNHLYFYWYRQILGQKVEFLVSFYNNEISEKSEIFDDQFSVERPDGSNFTLKIRSTKLEDSAMYFCASSDVTESQPQHFGDGTRLSIL.

The gene calls are TRBV4-3 and TRBJ2-5; D possibly corresponds to TRBD1 (5 bases). Germline-derived CDR1 and CDR2 are LGHNA and YSLEER. This CDR3 has 13 residues. The V and J ends lost 3 bases and 3 bases respectively, with 8 bases between them. CDR3 bases: TGCGCCAGCAGCCATAAGGGGAAAGAGACCCAGTACTTC. It yields the protein CASSHKGKETQYF.

The chain employs TRBV29-1 and TRBJ2-2; 9 bases match TRBD2. V gave up 7 bases and J gave up 6 bases; unmatched junction bases: 6. The CDR3 consists of 13 residues. The V gene's germline CDR1 is SQVTM and CDR2 ANQGSEA. For the CDR3, the DNA is TGCAGCGCCGGGACTAGCCTCCCCGGGGAGCTGTTTTTT. As protein: CSAGTSLPGELFF.

The CDR3 here is CASRSLARGVTGELFF. Written as DNA, the CDR3 is TGTGCCAGCAGGTCTTTGGCGCGGGGGGTGACCGGGGAGCTGTTTTTT. This sequence joins TRBV11-1 and TRBJ2-2; 8 bases match TRBD2. This CDR3 spans 16 amino acids. Germline CDR1 is SGHAT and CDR2 is FQDESV (reference sequence). With 6 bases clipped from V and 5 bases from J, the junction kept 11 bases outside the gene matches.

The chain employs TRBV7-6 and TRBJ1-6; D is perhaps TRBD1 (6 bases). Trimming removed 2 bases at V and 9 bases at J, with 14 bases between. The germline gives CDR1 SGHVS, CDR2 FNYEAQ. CDR3 length: 15 amino acids. CDR3 sequence: CASSLTGGSVSPLHF. The CDR3 bases are TGTGCCAGCAGCTTAACGGGGGGCTCGGTTTCACCCCTCCACTTT.

The genes are TRBV6-6 and TRBJ1-1; D possibly corresponds to TRBD1 (6 bases). The CDR3 has 11 residues. Trimming pared 6 bases from V and 8 bases from J, leaving 10 bases between. Looked up from germline, CDR1 is MNHNY and CDR2 is SVGAGI (reference sequence). CDR3 coding DNA: TGTGCCAGCAGCAGTGGGACAGAAGCTTTCTTT. This encodes CASSSGTEAFF.

V gene TRBV5-1 combines with J gene TRBJ2-5; 10 bases fit TRBD1. The CDR3 contains 13 residues. Germline trimming cut 4 bases from V and 5 bases from J; bases unmatched to any gene: 2. The germline CDR1 and CDR2 sequences are SGHRS and YFSETQ. The CDR3: CASSPGQGETQYF. CDR3 sequence (DNA): TGCGCCAGCAGCCCGGGACAGGGGGAGACCCAGTACTTC.